The TCR beta chain described here comes from a study of cytomegalovirus exposure and HLA in healthy donors. With 60 Vbeta and 13 Jbeta primers, the PCR was carried out. Original processing methods: Some 10 million shared chains were among the 80 million or so unique TCR beta chains that a later analysis counted. Generated by immunoSEQ multiplex PCR, the TCRdb table keeps only in-frame clones and is missing some. V and J calls and clone size are those listed in that table; D and trimming were worked out from the DNA. The sample lists 130,000 to 150,000 clones, roughly four fifths occurring once. In the case of this clone: Its antigen is not identified.

General study results and limits: It was reported that TCR beta sequences correctly inferred the HLA-A and HLA-B alleles for most subjects. There was a cluster of highly shared sequence variants that was likely a sequencing artifact.

The V end lost 5 bases, the J end lost 6 bases, and 19 bases lay between the germline ends. The germline V gene has CDR1 SEHNR and CDR2 FQNEAQ (reference sequence). The CDR3 covers 15 residues. The chain employs TRBV7-9 and TRBJ1-2; possible D gene TRBD1, 6 bases. The sequence came from a man aged 40-49 years in good health and CMV-seropositive. The material sequenced was PBMCs. The CDR3 here is CASSPRGGEVDGYTF. The CDR3 DNA sequence: TGTGCCAGCAGCCCCAGGGGCGGAGAGGTCGATGGCTACACCTTC.